The rows below give T cell receptor beta chains drawn from one sample of a study of T cells in localized non-small cell lung cancer. Method: immunoSEQ multiplex PCR; TCRdb's copy keeps in-frame clones and lacks some. The repertoire holds tens of thousands of clones, with around four fifths as singletons. Sequences were derived from peripheral blood, sampled before any cancer treatment. The source of these receptors is a male donor older than 55 with stage II squamous cell lung carcinoma. The CDR3 runs from the conserved cysteine through the conserved F or W. D genes are given only for firm matches. Rows give clone size only sometimes, using once, few, many, or a class for an expanded clone.

D: .; V: TRBV19; size: .; J: TRBJ2-1; DNA: TGTGCCAGTAGTATAGGGCTGAACAATGAGCAGTTCTTC; CDR3: CASSIGLNNEQFF
D: .; V: TRBV9; size: .; J: TRBJ2-7; DNA: TGTGCCAGCAGCGCCCAGGCAGGGGGGAGCTACGAGCAGTACTTC; CDR3: CASSAQAGGSYEQYF
D: .; V: TRBV6-1; size: few; J: TRBJ2-3; DNA: TGTGCCAGCAGTGAGAAGAGGGTTAGCACAGATACGCAGTATTTT; CDR3: CASSEKRVSTDTQYF
D: .; V: TRBV6-1; size: .; J: TRBJ2-7; DNA: TGTGCCAGCAGTGACTGGGGGGAGCAGTACTTC; CDR3: CASSDWGEQYF
D: .; V: TRBV30; size: .; J: TRBJ1-2; DNA: TGTGCCTGGAGCCTACGGGGGGCGAGGGGTGGCTACACCTTC; CDR3: CAWSLRGARGGYTF
D: .; V: TRBV5-1; size: .; J: TRBJ2-3; DNA: TGCGCCAGCAGAGGCGATACGCAGTATTTT; CDR3: CASRGDTQYF
D: .; V: TRBV27; size: .; J: TRBJ2-1; DNA: TGTGCCAGCAGGGAGGGACAGAACAATGAGCAGTTCTTC; CDR3: CASREGQNNEQFF
D: TRBD2; V: TRBV19; size: .; J: TRBJ2-1; DNA: TGTGCCAGTAGTCTAGCGGGAGGGCCCTACAATGAGCAGTTCTTC; CDR3: CASSLAGGPYNEQFF
D: .; V: TRBV4-2; size: few; J: TRBJ1-5; DNA: TGTGCCAGCAGCTTGAATCAGGCCTCCCAGCCCCAGCATTTT; CDR3: CASSLNQASQPQHF
D: .; V: TRBV30; size: few; J: TRBJ2-7; DNA: TGTGCCTGGAGGCAGGAGGGTCCACGATGGTACTTC; CDR3: CAWRQEGPRWYF
D: TRBD2; V: TRBV10-1; size: .; J: TRBJ2-7; DNA: TGCGCCAGCAGTGAGTATCTAGCGGGAGGTCTCGAGCAGTACTTC; CDR3: CASSEYLAGGLEQYF
D: .; V: TRBV2; size: few; J: TRBJ1-2; DNA: TGTGCCAGCATCCTGGACAGTTTTTCTAACTATGGCTACACCTTC; CDR3: CASILDSFSNYGYTF
D: .; V: TRBV4-1; size: .; J: TRBJ1-2; DNA: TGCGCCAGCAGCCAACAGGGGACCTATGGCTACACCTTC; CDR3: CASSQQGTYGYTF
D: .; V: TRBV6-5; size: .; J: TRBJ2-1; DNA: TGTGCCAGCAGTTACACACGGTCCGGTGAGCAGTTCTTC; CDR3: CASSYTRSGEQFF
D: .; V: TRBV6-5; size: .; J: TRBJ1-1; DNA: TGTGCCAGTACCCTTCCCGGACAGAACACTGAAGCTTTCTTT; CDR3: CASTLPGQNTEAFF
D: .; V: TRBV30; size: .; J: TRBJ2-5; DNA: TGTGCCTGGAGTGGGGCTAGCACGGAGACCCAGTACTTC; CDR3: CAWSGASTETQYF
D: .; V: TRBV27; size: few; J: TRBJ1-5; DNA: TGTGCCAGCAGTTTCACACCTTATAGCAATCAGCCCCAGCATTTT; CDR3: CASSFTPYSNQPQHF
D: .; V: TRBV30; size: once; J: TRBJ2-1; DNA: TGTGCCTGGAAGACACCCAACTACAATGAGCAGTTCTTC; CDR3: CAWKTPNYNEQFF
D: TRBD1; V: TRBV9; size: .; J: TRBJ1-1; DNA: TGTGCCAGCAGCCCTCAGGGCAGGGGGGACACTGAAGCTTTCTTT; CDR3: CASSPQGRGDTEAFF
D: TRBD2; V: TRBV11-3; size: .; J: TRBJ2-2; DNA: TGTGCCAGCAGCCGACTAGCGGGCACCGGGGAGCTGTTTTTT; CDR3: CASSRLAGTGELFF
D: TRBD1; V: TRBV6-5; size: .; J: TRBJ1-1; DNA: TGTGCCAGCAGTAAAAGGACAGGGGTTGGCACTGAAGCTTTCTTT; CDR3: CASSKRTGVGTEAFF
D: TRBD2; V: TRBV6-1; size: .; J: TRBJ2-3; DNA: TGTGCCAGCAGTGGCCTCTCTAGCGGGAAGGCAGATACGCAGTATTTT; CDR3: CASSGLSSGKADTQYF
D: .; V: TRBV5-4; size: .; J: TRBJ2-2; DNA: TGTGCCAGCAGCTTGGCTATACTGTCGAACACCGGGGAGCTGTTTTTT; CDR3: CASSLAILSNTGELFF
D: .; V: TRBV2; size: .; J: TRBJ2-3; DNA: TGTGCCAGCAGCTCCAGGGTCACAGATACGCAGTATTTT; CDR3: CASSSRVTDTQYF
D: .; V: TRBV27; size: .; J: TRBJ2-7; DNA: TGTGCCAGCAGTTTAGCCTTCAGTGGGCGCGTCTACGAGCAGTACTTC; CDR3: CASSLAFSGRVYEQYF
D: TRBD1; V: TRBV19; size: .; J: TRBJ2-7; DNA: TGTGCCAGTAGTTCCCAGGGACAGGGGGCTTGGTACGAGCAGTACTTC; CDR3: CASSSQGQGAWYEQYF
D: .; V: TRBV6-5; size: .; J: TRBJ2-2; DNA: TGTGCCAGCAGTGTTCAGGGAAACACCGGGGAGCTGTTTTTT; CDR3: CASSVQGNTGELFF
D: .; V: TRBV30; size: .; J: TRBJ2-3; DNA: TGTGCCTGGAGCCGGGACGCTACAGATACGCAGTATTTT; CDR3: CAWSRDATDTQYF
D: .; V: TRBV6-5; size: .; J: TRBJ1-5; DNA: TGTGCCAGCAGTGAAAGCAATCAGCCCCAGCATTTT; CDR3: CASSESNQPQHF
D: TRBD1; V: TRBV7-9; size: .; J: TRBJ1-1; DNA: TGTGCCAGCAGCTTTTCTAGACAGGGTTTAGTCCTGAACACTGAAGCTTTCTTT; CDR3: CASSFSRQGLVLNTEAFF
D: .; V: TRBV9; size: .; J: TRBJ1-1; DNA: TGTGCCAGCAGCGTAGCTGGTCCCTATAACACTGAAGCTTTCTTT; CDR3: CASSVAGPYNTEAFF
D: .; V: TRBV5-5; size: .; J: TRBJ2-5; DNA: TGTGCCAGCAGCACCAAAACAGATAAACAAGAGACCCAGTACTTC; CDR3: CASSTKTDKQETQYF
D: .; V: TRBV7-9; size: few; J: TRBJ2-1; DNA: TGTGCCAGCAGCCCCCCGGTTAGACAGGTAGAATTGAATGAGCAGTTCTTC; CDR3: CASSPPVRQVELNEQFF
D: .; V: TRBV18; size: once; J: TRBJ1-2; DNA: TGTGCCAGCTCCCGGGACCGACCTAACTATGGCTACACCTTC; CDR3: CASSRDRPNYGYTF
D: .; V: TRBV7-6; size: .; J: TRBJ2-5; DNA: TGTGCCAGCAGCGGACGGCGGGGGCCGAGGGAGACCCAGTACTTC; CDR3: CASSGRRGPRETQYF
D: TRBD2; V: TRBV29-1; size: .; J: TRBJ2-5; DNA: TGCAGCGTTAGTAGCGGGCAAGAGACCCAGTACTTC; CDR3: CSVSSGQETQYF
D: .; V: TRBV25-1; size: .; J: TRBJ1-2; DNA: TGTGCCAGCGTATCTCCTGTCGGAATCGGTGGCTACACCTTC; CDR3: CASVSPVGIGGYTF
D: .; V: TRBV30; size: .; J: TRBJ1-5; DNA: TGTGCCTTGACAACCTCTCGGGACTTATTTAGCAATCAGCCCCAGCATTTT; CDR3: CALTTSRDLFSNQPQHF
D: .; V: TRBV11-1; size: once; J: TRBJ2-3; DNA: TGTGCCAGCAGCTTAGAACAGAGCACAGATACGCAGTATTTT; CDR3: CASSLEQSTDTQYF
D: .; V: TRBV5-1; size: .; J: TRBJ2-5; DNA: TGCGCCAGCAGCCTGGGGGGCCAGAAGGAGACCCAGTACTTC; CDR3: CASSLGGQKETQYF
D: .; V: TRBV19; size: .; J: TRBJ1-4; DNA: TGTGCCAGTAGTATCATTCCGACAGCAACTAATGAAAAACTGTTTTTT; CDR3: CASSIIPTATNEKLFF
D: .; V: TRBV30; size: .; J: TRBJ2-2; DNA: TGTGCCGGGTCGGGGACTCACACCGGGGAGCTGTTTTTT; CDR3: CAGSGTHTGELFF
D: .; V: TRBV30; size: .; J: TRBJ1-1; DNA: TGTGCCAAAACGGGAGGGCAGGGCACTGAAGCTTTCTTT; CDR3: CAKTGGQGTEAFF
D: TRBD2; V: TRBV5-1; size: .; J: TRBJ2-3; DNA: TGCGCCAGCAGCGGGCTAGCGGGAGGGCCAGGTACGCAGTATTTT; CDR3: CASSGLAGGPGTQYF
D: .; V: TRBV5-1; size: .; J: TRBJ1-2; DNA: TGCGCCAGCAGCCCAACCGAGGGGGTATATGGCTACACCTTC; CDR3: CASSPTEGVYGYTF
D: .; V: TRBV6-5; size: .; J: TRBJ1-6; DNA: TGTGCCAGCAACCCAGGCTCCTATAATTCACCCCTCCACTTT; CDR3: CASNPGSYNSPLHF
D: .; V: TRBV9; size: .; J: TRBJ2-1; DNA: TGTGCCAGCAGCGTAGGCCAGGGGTCACCGTACAATGAGCAGTTCTTC; CDR3: CASSVGQGSPYNEQFF
D: TRBD1; V: TRBV6-4; size: .; J: TRBJ2-3; DNA: TGTGCCAGCAGAGGAGTTGATTCGGACAGGGTAGGCACAGATACGCAGTATTTT; CDR3: CASRGVDSDRVGTDTQYF
D: TRBD1; V: TRBV18; size: few; J: TRBJ1-4; DNA: TGTGCCAGCTCACCTGACACACAGGGGGTTGGCCAAAAACTGTTTTTT; CDR3: CASSPDTQGVGQKLFF
D: .; V: TRBV27; size: .; J: TRBJ1-2; DNA: TGTGCCATAACACGGGACGGCTATGGCTACACCTTC; CDR3: CAITRDGYGYTF